A few counts support the clone carrying this T cell receptor beta chain. Its antigen is still unknown. The record originates from a study of beta chain features in type 1 diabetes. The study's findings and limits: Type 1 diabetes patients had moderately but significantly shorter TCRB CDR3s in all four CD4+ subsets.

Expressed TCRB transcripts were sequenced, since all the RNA that had been isolated was reverse transcribed. Sequencing used immunoSEQ multiplex PCR; TCRdb keeps in-frame clones, though not all of them. The sample includes about 160,000 clones, about 7.9% seen only once; the top ten take under 0.55%. The collection from each donor was one heparinised blood draw averaging approximately 110 mL. Purity exceeding 95% was reached by all sorted populations. The receptor was isolated from a man between 18 and 35 years old with type 1 diabetes. The source material was central memory CD4+ T cells from blood.

This CDR3 is CASRRGLAGVDTGELFF. CDR3 DNA sequence: TGTGCCAGCAGGCGAGGACTAGCGGGAGTTGACACCGGGGAGCTGTTTTTT. The V gene is TRBV27, the J gene TRBJ2-2; TRBD2 matches at 13 bases. The CDR3 consists of 17 residues. Germline V gene lookup returns CDR1 MNHEY and CDR2 SMNVEV (reference sequence). V was clipped by 6 bases and J by 3 bases; unmatched bases: 7.